The rows below give T cell receptor beta chains drawn from one sample of a study of blood T cell repertoires in COVID-19. Sequencing used immunoSEQ multiplex PCR; TCRdb keeps in-frame clones, though not all of them. Seen here are fewer than 75,000 clones, 80% to 85% observed once, and the top ten hold approximately 39%. The sequenced sample consisted of peripheral blood. Receptors were obtained from a human donor in a cohort sampled during active COVID-19. CDR3s leave out the opening cysteine and the closing phenylalanine or tryptophan.

j_call v_call cdr3_aa
TRBJ2-7 TRBV5-6 ASREVGQTKAEQY
TRBJ1-5 TRBV5-1 ASSYGTGVQPQH
TRBJ2-1 TRBV9 ASSVQVQGYEQF
TRBJ1-6 TRBV2 ASSGQGAQSPLH
TRBJ2-5 TRBV3-1/TRBV3-2 ASSLRQPEETQY
TRBJ2-5 TRBV28 ASTPRAGGKSFYIQETQY
TRBJ2-7 TRBV19 ASKQGQGPSYEQY
TRBJ1-2 TRBV5-1 ASSSGAGGVYGYT
TRBJ1-2 TRBV11-2 ASSLDWTGGNVDYGYT
TRBJ2-3 TRBV6-5 ASSPGTGTDTQY
TRBJ2-1 TRBV13 ASSPQMAQRGGLGEQF
TRBJ2-2 TRBV5-1 ASSTEPGATNTGELF
TRBJ2-4 TRBV6-5 ASRSGQSRLYQY
TRBJ2-7 TRBV19 ASQTGTSEYEQY
TRBJ1-3 TRBV3-1/TRBV3-2 ASSLTEFSGNTIY
TRBJ2-5 TRBV30 AWSRRAETQY
TRBJ2-3 TRBV15 ATSSGTERSTDTQY
TRBJ1-1 TRBV5-1 ASSLGAGRSTEAF
TRBJ2-7 TRBV18 ASSLTGSRDEQY
TRBJ1-4 TRBV4-2 ASSQDTTGAAVNEKLF
TRBJ1-2 TRBV5-6 ASSLAGGTGANYGYT
TRBJ1-1 TRBV5-6 ASSFSGDTEAF
TRBJ2-7 TRBV6-5 ASSYARDSLYEQY
TRBJ1-4 TRBV28 ASSPPGQGTTNEKLF
TRBJ2-2 TRBV9 ASSRQTRNTGELF
TRBJ1-2 TRBV19 ASSTRQVGYT
TRBJ2-1 TRBV14 ASSQARTGLVSDEQF
TRBJ1-1 TRBV4-3 ASSQARGGWNTEAF
TRBJ1-4 TRBV6-1 ASSEQTNEKLF
TRBJ1-2 TRBV28 ASSLRQGRGYT
TRBJ1-2 TRBV3-1/TRBV3-2 ASSHPVAGYGYT
TRBJ2-5 TRBV4-2 ASSQAPLLAGGQETQY
TRBJ2-7 TRBV12-3/TRBV12-4 ASSPRRRQY
TRBJ2-7 TRBV13 ASSLGPAGETY
TRBJ1-1 TRBV18 ASSAGQGRTEAF
TRBJ2-3 TRBV18 ASSPKRGHTDTQY
TRBJ1-1 TRBV27 ASKQGTKVTEAF
TRBJ2-3 TRBV5-1 ASSLQGTDTQY
TRBJ2-2 TRBV5-1 ASRHGQGTNTGELF
TRBJ1-2 TRBV27 ASSLRENYGYT
TRBJ2-6 TRBV18 ASSTGTGLNRGSGANVLT
TRBJ2-7 TRBV7-9 ASSRTDTYEQY
TRBJ2-7 TRBV29-1 SVERQGHEQY
TRBJ2-1 TRBV27 ASSLFGLNEQF
TRBJ1-1 TRBV4-1 ASSQEAALKKAF
TRBJ2-3 TRBV10-3 ATKVNAGGRDTQY
TRBJ2-7 TRBV6-1 ASSESGTSGYEQY
TRBJ2-5 TRBV9 ASSETGEVETQY
TRBJ2-4 TRBV2 ASKEGLAKNIQY
TRBJ2-7 TRBV19 ASSPTGFIYEQY
TRBJ1-5 TRBV3-1/TRBV3-2 ASSSQGARQPQH
TRBJ1-1 TRBV11-1 ASSHYGEGRYTEAF
TRBJ1-5 TRBV10-3 ATGGERRGSPNQPQH
TRBJ1-1 TRBV6-5 ASRVGAYTEAF